This T cell receptor beta chain was captured by sequencing in a study of blood T cell repertoires in COVID-19. V lost 0 bases and J lost 0, with 5 bases in between. The germline V gene has CDR1 SGHRS and CDR2 YFSETQ. CDR3 length: 14 residues. The table came from immunoSEQ multiplex PCR; TCRdb's copy has only in-frame clones and leaves some out. The sample records about 200,000 clones, 82% being singletons. The specimen was PBMCs or T cells enriched from blood (not recorded which). The V and J genes are TRBV5-1 and TRBJ2-3; D gene ambiguous. The clonotype comes from a woman in her sixties or seventies with acute COVID-19. The CDR3 spells CASSLALSTDTQYF. The CDR3 DNA is TGCGCCAGCAGCTTGGCCCTTAGCACAGATACGCAGTATTTT.